Listed below are T cell receptor beta chains from one sample, sequenced in a study of OX40 agonist ivuxolimab in advanced cancers. TCRdb keeps only in-frame clones here, not all; method: immunoSEQ multiplex PCR. The table has around 53,000 clones, 70% to 90% seen once. The specimen was CD4+ or CD8+ T cells sorted from blood, collected in a trial of the OX40 agonist ivuxolimab. These TCRs come from an adult with an advanced solid tumor such as melanoma, head and neck, liver or kidney cancer. CDR3s include the opening cysteine and the closing phenylalanine or tryptophan. A D gene is named only where the DNA matches it firmly. The size of a clone is reported for some rows only, either as once, few or many, or as a class for expanded clones.

size: NA
J: TRBJ2-7
D: NA
V: TRBV5-6
DNA: TGTGCCAGCAGCGTGACAATGTCCTACGAGCAGTACTTC
CDR3: CASSVTMSYEQYF

size: NA
J: TRBJ2-4
D: NA
V: TRBV29-1
DNA: TGCAGCGTTGAGTCGGATTCCAAAAACATTCAGTACTTC
CDR3: CSVESDSKNIQYF

size: NA
J: TRBJ2-3
D: TRBD2
V: TRBV9
DNA: TGTGCCAGCAGCGTAGCTACTCCGCGGGGGACCATAACTAGCACAGATACGCAGTATTTT
CDR3: CASSVATPRGTITSTDTQYF

size: NA
J: TRBJ2-3
D: NA
V: TRBV29-1
DNA: TGCAGCGTTGTGGGTTCGGAGGGAACCAGTCATACGCAGTATTTT
CDR3: CSVVGSEGTSHTQYF

size: once
J: TRBJ2-3
D: TRBD2
V: TRBV6-1
DNA: TGTGCCAGCAGTGAACCTAGCGGGTTCAACGGGGATACGCAGTATTTT
CDR3: CASSEPSGFNGDTQYF

size: NA
J: TRBJ2-7
D: NA
V: TRBV27
DNA: TGTGCCAGCAGCATGAGAGGACAAGCCTACGAGCAGTACTTC
CDR3: CASSMRGQAYEQYF

size: NA
J: TRBJ2-1
D: TRBD1
V: TRBV9
DNA: TGTGCCAGCAGCGTAGGAGGGACAGGGATCCGTTTCTCCTACAATGAGCAGTTCTTC
CDR3: CASSVGGTGIRFSYNEQFF

size: NA
J: TRBJ2-3
D: TRBD1
V: TRBV7-2
DNA: TGTGCCAGCAGCTTCGGGACAGGGGGGCAGTATTTT
CDR3: CASSFGTGGQYF

size: NA
J: TRBJ2-1
D: TRBD2
V: TRBV7-3
DNA: TGTGCCAGCAGCTTAACGGCGTGGGCTAGCGGCGAGCAGTTCTTC
CDR3: CASSLTAWASGEQFF

size: NA
J: TRBJ2-2
D: NA
V: TRBV7-9
DNA: TGTGCCAGCAGCTTAAAGGGTTCCGGGGAGCTGTTTTTT
CDR3: CASSLKGSGELFF

size: NA
J: TRBJ2-3
D: NA
V: TRBV28
DNA: TGTGCCAGCAGTTTATACGGGGGCGCGAAAGATACGCAGTATTTT
CDR3: CASSLYGGAKDTQYF

size: NA
J: TRBJ1-3
D: NA
V: TRBV5-6
DNA: TGTGCCAGCAGCTTGCAATCGGGAAACACCATATATTTT
CDR3: CASSLQSGNTIYF

size: NA
J: TRBJ2-1
D: NA
V: TRBV25-1
DNA: TGTGCCAGCAAGGAGCTAGAGCAGTTCTTC
CDR3: CASKELEQFF

size: NA
J: TRBJ2-7
D: TRBD1
V: TRBV10-2
DNA: TGCGCCAGCAGTGTAGGGACAGGGGGGTCCGAGCAGTACTTC
CDR3: CASSVGTGGSEQYF

size: once
J: TRBJ1-2
D: TRBD1
V: TRBV5-4
DNA: TGTGCCAGCAGCTTGGCCGGACAGGGGATGGGCTACACCTTC
CDR3: CASSLAGQGMGYTF

size: NA
J: TRBJ2-7
D: TRBD2
V: TRBV5-1
DNA: TGCGCCAGCAGCTCCCGGTGGGAACTAGCGGGAGGGCCCGACGAGCAGTACTTC
CDR3: CASSSRWELAGGPDEQYF

size: NA
J: TRBJ2-7
D: NA
V: TRBV6-1
DNA: TGTGCCAGCAGTGAAGAAGGGCCTTACGAGCAGTACTTC
CDR3: CASSEEGPYEQYF

size: NA
J: TRBJ2-7
D: NA
V: TRBV5-8
DNA: TGTGCCAGCAGTCTTGGGGACATCTACGAGCAGTACTTC
CDR3: CASSLGDIYEQYF

size: NA
J: TRBJ1-5
D: NA
V: TRBV19
DNA: TGTGCCAGTAGTATAGAGGGGGAGGGCAATCAGCCCCAGCATTTT
CDR3: CASSIEGEGNQPQHF

size: NA
J: TRBJ2-7
D: TRBD2
V: TRBV5-6
DNA: TGTGCCAGCAGCTTGCTTTCGGTTGGCCTAGCGGGAGTTTCACAGTACTTC
CDR3: CASSLLSVGLAGVSQYF

size: NA
J: TRBJ2-1
D: TRBD2
V: TRBV27
DNA: TGTGCCAGCAGTTCGCTGACTAGCGGGTTTCACAATGAGCAGTTCTTC
CDR3: CASSSLTSGFHNEQFF

size: once
J: TRBJ2-2
D: TRBD2
V: TRBV10-3
DNA: TGTGCCATCACCGAGGGAGGGCCTTACGGGGAGCTGTTTTTT
CDR3: CAITEGGPYGELFF

size: NA
J: TRBJ2-7
D: TRBD2
V: TRBV10-3
DNA: TGTGCCATCAGTGAACCGCTAGGCGGGAGTAGGGAGCAGTACTTC
CDR3: CAISEPLGGSREQYF

size: NA
J: TRBJ1-2
D: NA
V: TRBV27
DNA: TGTGCCAGCAGAGGGATCGAGGTTAACTATGGCTACACCTTC
CDR3: CASRGIEVNYGYTF

size: NA
J: TRBJ1-1
D: NA
V: TRBV4-2
DNA: TGTGCCAGCAGCCGTGATGGAATGAACACTGAAGCTTTCTTT
CDR3: CASSRDGMNTEAFF

size: NA
J: TRBJ2-7
D: TRBD2
V: TRBV7-9
DNA: TGTGCCAGCAGCTTGGGGGGGACCCTCTACGAGCAGTACTTC
CDR3: CASSLGGTLYEQYF

size: once
J: TRBJ2-1
D: NA
V: TRBV28
DNA: TGTGCCAGCAGTTCAAGCGGACTCTCCTACAATGAGCAGTTCTTC
CDR3: CASSSSGLSYNEQFF

size: NA
J: TRBJ2-7
D: TRBD1
V: TRBV11-3
DNA: TGTGCCAGCAGCTTAATGGGACAGGGGAACCACGAGCAGTACTTC
CDR3: CASSLMGQGNHEQYF

size: NA
J: TRBJ1-2
D: NA
V: TRBV7-9
DNA: TGTGCCAGCAGCCCTTGGGGGGTAAAGGGCACCTTC
CDR3: CASSPWGVKGTF

size: NA
J: TRBJ2-7
D: TRBD2
V: TRBV10-3
DNA: TGTGCCATCAGTGAGAGTGGACTAGCGGGAGTGAACTTC
CDR3: CAISESGLAGVNF

size: NA
J: TRBJ2-6
D: NA
V: TRBV29-1
DNA: TGCAGCGATCGGGACATTAGCTCTGGGGCCAACGTCCTGACTTTC
CDR3: CSDRDISSGANVLTF

size: NA
J: TRBJ2-4
D: NA
V: TRBV18
DNA: TGTGCCAGCTCACCCGTGATGGGGCTAGCCAAAAACATTCAGTACTTC
CDR3: CASSPVMGLAKNIQYF

size: NA
J: TRBJ2-1
D: TRBD2
V: TRBV10-2
DNA: TGCGCCAGCAGTGATATGTGGGAGGGCCGGGATGAGCAGTTCTTC
CDR3: CASSDMWEGRDEQFF

size: NA
J: TRBJ2-6
D: NA
V: TRBV6-5
DNA: TGTGCCAGCACCCCGGACAGATCTGGGGCCAACGTCCTGACTTTC
CDR3: CASTPDRSGANVLTF

size: NA
J: TRBJ2-1
D: TRBD1
V: TRBV7-8
DNA: TGTGCCAGCACCCCTGGCAGGGGGCGAGACAATGAGCAGTTCTTC
CDR3: CASTPGRGRDNEQFF

size: NA
J: TRBJ2-7
D: TRBD2
V: TRBV19
DNA: TGTGCCAGTAGTTTACTAGCGGGAGCAGGGGGCGAGCAGTACTTC
CDR3: CASSLLAGAGGEQYF

size: NA
J: TRBJ1-4
D: NA
V: TRBV6-1
DNA: TGTGCCAGCAGTGAAGGGCTGGGACGTAGAGAAAAACTGTTTTTT
CDR3: CASSEGLGRREKLFF

size: NA
J: TRBJ2-1
D: TRBD2
V: TRBV5-4
DNA: TGTGCCAGCAGGGTAGCGGGAGGGCCTGACAATGAGCAGTTCTTC
CDR3: CASRVAGGPDNEQFF

size: NA
J: TRBJ2-2
D: TRBD1
V: TRBV6-6
DNA: TGTGCCAGCAGTTACGGGACAGGGAACACCGGGGAGCTGTTTTTT
CDR3: CASSYGTGNTGELFF

size: NA
J: TRBJ1-3
D: NA
V: TRBV29-1
DNA: TGCAGCGTTCAGTTCGGGGGGGGTTCGAGGGACGGACGGCGAAACACCATATATTTT
CDR3: CSVQFGGGSRDGRRNTIYF